Listed here is a single TCR beta chain. 13 Jbeta primers and 60 Vbeta primers were used for the PCR. TCRdb keeps only in-frame clones here, not all; method: immunoSEQ multiplex PCR. The data hold 76,000 or so clones, with under 85% observed a single time. The sample belongs to a study of cytomegalovirus exposure and HLA in healthy donors. V was clipped by 3 bases and J by 1 base, with 7 bases between them. Germline loops: CDR1 SGHTA, CDR2 FQGNSA. The CDR3 runs to 13 residues. Sequenced material: PBMCs. The sequence was collected from a middle-aged woman in good health and CMV-seropositive. This sequence joins TRBV7-2 and TRBJ2-7; D ambiguous. CDR3 bases: TGTGCCAGCAGCTTCGTGGCTTCCTACGAGCAGTACTTC. Protein product: CASSFVASYEQYF.